This T cell receptor (beta chain) came from a study of graft-versus-host responses after intestinal transplantation. Study context: Following induction with anti-thymocyte globulin, all recipients were given tacrolimus and steroids for three to four years.

Note on this clone: Antigen: not known.

Whole-study results and caveats: Analysis identified GvH clones in recipient marrow, with some appearing first in ileum or blood. Those patients showing graft-donor T cell macrochimerism displayed high graft-versus-host to host-versus-graft clonal ratios in allografts.

Here immunoSEQ multiplex PCR was the method, and the copy in TCRdb shows in-frame clones only, minus some. The sample contains about 57,000 clones, over 85% of which appear only once. This CDR3 has 11 residues. Germline lookup yields CDR1 DFQATT and CDR2 SNEGSKA (reference sequence). V lost 1 base and J lost 7, with 4 bases in between. This sequence originates from a human patient who received an intestinal transplant, so some T cells may come from the graft donor. This chain connects TRBV20-1 to TRBJ1-4; no definite D call. This specimen consisted of PBMCs, obtained 26 days after transplant. In DNA, the CDR3 is TGCAGTGCTAGAGCAGTTGAAAAACTGTTTTTT. It encodes CSARAVEKLFF.